Listed here are 8 T cell receptor beta chains from one sample, sequenced in a study of blood T cell repertoires in COVID-19. Some clones are missing from TCRdb's copy, which holds only in-frame ones; the method was immunoSEQ multiplex PCR. The data hold about 200,000 clones, with about four fifths observed a single time. The sequenced material came from peripheral blood. These receptors were obtained from a woman in her forties or fifties with active or convalescent COVID-19.

The chain has TRBV28 and TRBJ2-5, with 8 bases matching TRBD1. CDR3 length: 15 amino acids. V trimming: 5 bases; J trimming: 4 bases; junction bases outside the gene matches: 9. The germline V gene encodes CDR1 MDHEN and CDR2 SYDVKM. CDR3: CASSQGQGGAETQYF. Here the CDR3 DNA reads TGTGCCAGCAGTCAAGGACAGGGTGGGGCAGAGACCCAGTACTTC.

This clone was seen only once. The rearrangement joins TRBV7-9 to TRBJ1-5, with D unclear. The CDR3 has 15 residues. Germline CDR1 and CDR2: SEHNR and FQNEAQ (reference sequence). Trimming removed 8 bases from V and 7 bases from J, with 21 bases in between. The CDR3 bases are TGTGCCAGCCGCGGGCCGGGCCGGCCCGACCAGCCCCAGCATTTT. It codes for CASRGPGRPDQPQHF.

The chain carries TRBV3-1 (or the pseudogene TRBV3-2) and TRBJ1-1, with a possible D match to TRBD1 (6 bases). The CDR3 is 16 amino acids. Trimming stripped 0 bases from V and 4 bases from J, with 15 bases between. Germline CDR1 is LGHDT and CDR2 is YNNKEL (reference sequence). In DNA, the CDR3 is TGTGCCAGCAGCCAAGATGGGGACATGAGGACCACTGAAGCTTTCTTT. Its protein is CASSQDGDMRTTEAFF.

V and J are TRBV28 and TRBJ2-1; maybe TRBD2 (5 bases). Germline CDR1 and CDR2: MDHEN and SYDVKM. This CDR3 is 14 amino acids long. V lost 5 bases and J lost 9, with 17 bases in between. This CDR3 reads CASSPPQDSGEQFF. CDR3 DNA sequence: TGTGCCAGCAGTCCTCCTCAGGACTCCGGTGAGCAGTTCTTC.

This clone appeared once. This sequence joins TRBV3-1 (or the pseudogene TRBV3-2) and TRBJ1-6; D remains unclear. The length of the CDR3 is 16 residues. Per the germline V gene, CDR1 is LGHDT and CDR2 is YNNKEL (reference sequence). Deletions cut 2 bases from V and 4 bases from J, with 12 bases between. CDR3 coding DNA: TGTGCCAGCAGCCAACTGGTGACAACTTATAATTCACCCCTCCACTTT. Translation: CASSQLVTTYNSPLHF.

Only one count was recorded for this clone. The same CDR3 also results from other DNA sequences found in this sample. V gene TRBV29-1 combines with J gene TRBJ2-1, with D perhaps TRBD1 (6 bases). Trimming left V 6 bases short and J 0 bases short, with 12 bases between. The CDR3 is 14 amino acids. Germline V gene lookup returns CDR1 SQVTM and CDR2 ANQGSEA. Here the CDR3 DNA reads TGCAGCGTAGGCAGGGGAAGCTCCTACAATGAGCAGTTCTTC. It is translated as CSVGRGSSYNEQFF.

The CDR3 region is CATVGAGTPGYGYTF. In DNA, the CDR3 is TGTGCCACCGTTGGGGCGGGGACCCCTGGCTATGGCTACACCTTC. This chain joins TRBV28 and TRBJ1-2; a possible D gene is TRBD1 (5 bases). Germline V lookup: CDR1 MDHEN, CDR2 SYDVKM. The CDR3 has 15 amino acids. Trimming pared 10 bases from V and 4 bases from J, leaving 22 bases between.

This clone has a single count. The chain carries TRBV5-1 and TRBJ1-6; 10 bases agree with TRBD1. The CDR3 runs to 14 residues. The germline V gene encodes CDR1 SGHRS and CDR2 YFSETQ. Germline trimming cut 4 bases from V and 8 bases from J; bases unmatched to any gene: 3. The CDR3 nucleotides read TGCGCCAGCAGCCGGGACAGGGGATATTCACCCCTCCACTTT. It specifies CASSRDRGYSPLHF.